The clone carrying this TCR beta chain was seen a single time. The data are from a study of shared T cell receptors in the human thymus. Between the trimmed V and J ends, which lost 7 bases and 8 bases, there was a span of 26 bases. This CDR3 region has 16 residues. The germline V gene has CDR1 SGHAT and CDR2 FQNNGV. Method: immunoSEQ multiplex PCR; TCRdb's copy keeps in-frame clones and lacks some. The profile shows about 730,000 clones, 80% to 90% of them singletons. These data also featured in a second study, about human thymus T cells. That publication notes: The source of the thymus tissue was resections taken during corrective heart surgery. Blood and thymic repertoires both appeared biased in V and J gene usage. Related research has reported that thymic repertoires overlap highly among unrelated individuals.

The chain links TRBV11-2 to TRBJ1-2; D is unclear. The clonotype comes from a girl under three years old with a congenital heart defect. Sequencing used thymocytes. CDR3 sequence: CASTRNDPGGGRGYTF. The CDR3 DNA is TGTGCCAGCACAAGGAACGACCCAGGAGGCGGTAGGGGCTACACCTTC.